This T cell receptor beta chain was sequenced in a study of beta chain features in type 1 diabetes. Whole-study results and caveats: People with Type 1 diabetes carried modestly yet significantly shorter TCRB CDR3s in all four CD4+ subsets. VDJ junctions sequenced from type 1 diabetes patients showed fewer insertions and more deletions.

Expressed TCRB transcripts got sequenced, as all isolated RNA was reverse transcribed. The assay was immunoSEQ multiplex PCR, and TCRdb's table has in-frame clones only and misses some. Of 150,000 to 200,000 clones listed, around 9.7% are singletons. This clone was recorded a few times. Its specificity is not known. The CDR3 runs to 13 residues. Per the germline V gene, CDR1 is SNHLY and CDR2 is FYNNEI. V was pared by 6 bases and J by 8 bases, with 14 bases between. On average, the one heparinised blood draw given by each donor was around 120 mL. CD4+ naive, central memory, regulatory and stem cell-like memory cells were sorted via CD45RO/CCR7/CD25/CD127/CD95/CD27.

The clonotype comes from a woman aged 25 to 39 with type 1 diabetes. The chain has TRBV2 and TRBJ2-1, with D perhaps matching TRBD2 (7 bases). The sample taken for sequencing was central memory CD4+ T cells from blood. CDR3 sequence: CASRLPGGHEQFF. The CDR3 nucleotides read TGTGCCAGCAGACTTCCGGGGGGCCATGAGCAGTTCTTC.